This TCR gamma chain was identified in a study of gamma delta lymphoproliferative disorders and STAT genes (dated by TCRdb to the late 2010s). Some background on the complete study: The LymphoTrack Dx TCRG Assay was used to prepare gamma-chain libraries from at least 50 ng of genomic DNA. Within a larger immunophenotypic and STAT-mutation study, TCR gamma and delta CDR3 repertoires were profiled by deep sequencing in Tgammadelta lymphoproliferative disease patients and healthy controls. Since no corresponding Invivoscribe delta assay was available, delta-chain libraries were prepared following the standard operating procedure of the EuroClonality-NGS working group. A couple of gamma-chain samples and all delta-chain samples were sequenced twice to confirm results.

Taking its sample share into account, this clone is large (0.1 to 1%). Its antigen target is currently unknown. No qualities accompany the bases; no much larger clone lies one base away. For TCR sequencing, genomic DNA was taken from peripheral blood mononuclear cells isolated from both patients and controls. Controls were roughly 23 healthy adult blood donors, with a median age of approximately 69 years and about twelve males and approximately 11 females, matched to patients for age and sex. In both library methods, multiplex PCR was carried out with primers targeting conserved V and J regions of the TCR genes. Purified and pooled amplicons were sequenced on an Illumina MiSeq platform. From the authors' description of their analysis: V(D)J alignment, clonotype assembly and translation were performed with MiXCR, whereas functionality assessment and CDR3 repertoire analyses were performed with VDJtools. CDR3 was defined per IMGT, and analyses were restricted to productive sequences using functional genes, excluding ORF genes and pseudogenes. A custom Python script was used to search all patients and controls for identical amino acid CDR3s of major clonotypes (frequency >=5%). To compare clonotype frequencies between patients and controls, a one-sided non-parametric Wilcoxon test was applied. TCRdb called clones from the public reads with CATT, and repeated DNA sequences were later combined into one row. The V and J calls come from TCRdb's annotation, not from the publication. Within this sample are 650 or so gamma-chain clones, with 16% of them counted one time only. 36% of the sample belongs to the ten largest clones.

CDR1 and CDR2 are drawn from the germline V gene: EGSNGY, YDSYNSKV. Germline trimming: 0 bases from V, 12 bases from J; junction bases outside gene matches: 8. From its cysteine to its phenylalanine, the CDR3 spans 12 amino acids. The retained sequence is limited to the CDR3, 36 bases, with the frame set at the first base. What the research found in general, with its limitations: Nearly all major gamma and delta clonotypes of patients were found to be public, being shared with at least one healthy donor, and only a couple of gamma clonotypes were found to be private to disease. According to the authors, NGS specificity may be reduced at low frequencies, so whether leukemic clones are public or private needs confirmation. When whole repertoires were clustered, gamma repertoires from patients formed a group apart from those of healthy controls, but delta repertoires showed no separation between the groups. Control T cells were likely spread across varied maturation stages, whereas leukemic cells were skewed toward terminal effectors, which potentially limits comparisons between patients and controls.

The chain is assembled from TRGV2 and TRGJ1 or TRGJ2. TCRdb offers no J gene call, so here the DNA was matched to germline to obtain one. The TCR was taken from a human donor in good health. Sequencing was carried out using blood. This receptor has the CDR3 CATWDGRVGKLF. The bases are TGTGCCACCTGGGACGGGCGCGTTGGGAAACTCTTT.